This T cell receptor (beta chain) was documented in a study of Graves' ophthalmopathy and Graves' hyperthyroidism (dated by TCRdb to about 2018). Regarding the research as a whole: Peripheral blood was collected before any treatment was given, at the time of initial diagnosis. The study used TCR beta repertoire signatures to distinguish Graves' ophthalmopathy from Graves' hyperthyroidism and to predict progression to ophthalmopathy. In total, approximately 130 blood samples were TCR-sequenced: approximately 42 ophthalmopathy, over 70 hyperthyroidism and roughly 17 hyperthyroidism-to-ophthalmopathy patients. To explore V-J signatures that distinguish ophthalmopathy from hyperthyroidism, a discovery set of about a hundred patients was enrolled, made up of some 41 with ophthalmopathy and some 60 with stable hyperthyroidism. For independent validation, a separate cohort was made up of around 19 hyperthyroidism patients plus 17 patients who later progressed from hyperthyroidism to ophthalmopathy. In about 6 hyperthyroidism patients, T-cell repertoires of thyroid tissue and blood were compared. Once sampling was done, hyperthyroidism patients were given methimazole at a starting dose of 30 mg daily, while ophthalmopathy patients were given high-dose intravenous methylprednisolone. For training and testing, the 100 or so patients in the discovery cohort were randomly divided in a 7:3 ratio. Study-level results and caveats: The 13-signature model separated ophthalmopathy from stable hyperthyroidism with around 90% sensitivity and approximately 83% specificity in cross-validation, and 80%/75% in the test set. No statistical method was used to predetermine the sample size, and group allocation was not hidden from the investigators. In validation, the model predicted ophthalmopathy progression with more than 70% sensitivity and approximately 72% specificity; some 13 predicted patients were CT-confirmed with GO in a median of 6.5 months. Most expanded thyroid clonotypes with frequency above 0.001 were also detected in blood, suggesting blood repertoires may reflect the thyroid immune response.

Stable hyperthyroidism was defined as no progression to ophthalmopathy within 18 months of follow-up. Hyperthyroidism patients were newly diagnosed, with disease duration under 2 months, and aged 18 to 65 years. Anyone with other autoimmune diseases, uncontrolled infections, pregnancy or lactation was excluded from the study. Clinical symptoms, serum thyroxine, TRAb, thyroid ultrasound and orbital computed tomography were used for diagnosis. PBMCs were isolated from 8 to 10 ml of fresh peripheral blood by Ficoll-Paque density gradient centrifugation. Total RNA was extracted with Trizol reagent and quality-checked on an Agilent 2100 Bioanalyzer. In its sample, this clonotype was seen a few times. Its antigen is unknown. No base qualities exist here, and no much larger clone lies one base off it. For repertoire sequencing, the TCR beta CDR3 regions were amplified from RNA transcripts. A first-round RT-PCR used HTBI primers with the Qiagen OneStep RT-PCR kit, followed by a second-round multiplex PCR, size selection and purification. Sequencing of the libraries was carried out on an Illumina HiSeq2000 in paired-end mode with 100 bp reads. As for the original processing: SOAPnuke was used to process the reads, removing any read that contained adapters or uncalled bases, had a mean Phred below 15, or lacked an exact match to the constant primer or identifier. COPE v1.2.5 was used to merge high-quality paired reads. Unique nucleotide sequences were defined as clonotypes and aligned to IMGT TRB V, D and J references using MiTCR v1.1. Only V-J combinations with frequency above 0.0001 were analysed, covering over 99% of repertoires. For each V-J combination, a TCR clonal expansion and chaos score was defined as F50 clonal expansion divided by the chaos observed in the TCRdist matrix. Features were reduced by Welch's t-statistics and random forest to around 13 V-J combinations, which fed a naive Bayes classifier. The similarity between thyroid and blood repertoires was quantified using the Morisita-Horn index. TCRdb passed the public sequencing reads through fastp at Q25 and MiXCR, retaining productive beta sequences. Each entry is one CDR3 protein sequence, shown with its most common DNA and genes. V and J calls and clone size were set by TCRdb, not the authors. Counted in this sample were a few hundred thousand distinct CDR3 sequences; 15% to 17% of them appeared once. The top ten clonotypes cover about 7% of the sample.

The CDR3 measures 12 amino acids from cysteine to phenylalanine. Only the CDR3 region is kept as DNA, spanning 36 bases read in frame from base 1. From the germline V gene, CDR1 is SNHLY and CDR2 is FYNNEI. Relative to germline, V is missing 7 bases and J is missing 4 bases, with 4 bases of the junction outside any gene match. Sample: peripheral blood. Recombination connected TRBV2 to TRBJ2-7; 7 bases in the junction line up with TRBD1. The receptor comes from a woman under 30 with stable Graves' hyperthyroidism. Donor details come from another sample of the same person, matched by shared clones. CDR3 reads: CASMAGGYEQYF. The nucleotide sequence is TGTGCCAGCATGGCAGGGGGTTACGAGCAGTACTTC.